This entry lists 30 T cell receptor beta chains sequenced from one sample in a study of cytomegalovirus exposure and HLA in healthy donors. This PCR relied on a set of 60 Vbeta primers and 13 Jbeta primers. Sequencing was performed with immunoSEQ multiplex PCR; in TCRdb, only in-frame clones are kept and a portion is missing. The table includes some 120,000 clones, roughly four fifths detected once. The specimen sequenced was PBMCs. These receptors were collected from a woman under 30 in good health and CMV-seronegative.

This chain uses TRBV28 with TRBJ2-6; TRBD1 matches at 11 bases. V shed 2 bases, J shed 1 base, and the junction held 7 bases outside the gene matches. Germline V CDR1 and CDR2: MDHEN, SYDVKM. The CDR3 is 19 amino acids. The CDR3 DNA follows: TGTGCCAGCAGTTTAGGGGCGGGACAGGGGGGTTCTGGGGCCAACGTCCTGACTTTC. It is translated as CASSLGAGQGGSGANVLTF.

The chain recombines TRBV6-1 with TRBJ1-5; D not certain. CDR3 size: 13 residues. The germline V gene encodes CDR1 MNHNS and CDR2 SASEGT. V was pared by 3 bases and J by 4 bases, with 7 bases between. The CDR3 loop reads CASSDIQNQPQHF. The CDR3 coding sequence is TGTGCCAGCAGTGACATTCAGAATCAGCCCCAGCATTTT.

The chain couples TRBV11-2 to TRBJ1-1; D may be TRBD1 (6 bases). In germline, CDR1 is SGHAT, CDR2 FQNNGV. The CDR3 totals 14 residues. Trimming left V 2 bases short and J 4 bases short, with 11 bases between. The CDR3: CASSLKQGGTEAFF. The CDR3 nucleotides are TGTGCCAGCAGCTTAAAACAGGGTGGCACTGAAGCTTTCTTT.

The chain uses TRBV6-6 and TRBJ2-7; D unclear. V lost 6 bases and J lost 0, with 9 bases in between. The germline V gene has CDR1 MNHNY and CDR2 SVGAGI (reference sequence). The CDR3 is 13 amino acids. The DNA of the CDR3 is TGTGCCAGCAGCCACGTCGGCTCCTACGAGCAGTACTTC. This translates into CASSHVGSYEQYF.

This sequence joins TRBV28 and TRBJ2-7; D might be TRBD1 (6 bases). The CDR3 length is 14 residues. Germline loops: CDR1 MDHEN, CDR2 SYDVKM. V was shortened by 4 bases and J by 6 bases, with 16 bases between the two germline ends. For the CDR3, the DNA is TGTGCCAGCAGTTCCGCCTACAGGGATGGCGAGCAGTACTTC. It translates to CASSSAYRDGEQYF.

The chain couples TRBV30 to TRBJ1-1; 8 bases map to TRBD1. The CDR3 has 14 amino acids. Germline loops: CDR1 GTSNPN, CDR2 SVGIG (reference sequence). The V and J ends lost 1 base and 7 bases, in that order; junction bases with no gene match: 8. The CDR3 DNA reads as TGTGCCTGGAGTGCCCCGACAGGGGAGGATGAAGCTTTCTTT. It codes for CAWSAPTGEDEAFF. The complete variable domain, with remaining parts taken from reference TRBV30 and TRBJ1-1, reads SQTIHQWPATLVQPVGSPLSLECTVEGTSNPNLYWYRQAAGRGLQLLFYSVGIGQISSEVPQNLSASRPQDRQFILSSKKLLLSDSGFYLCAWSAPTGEDEAFFGQGTRLTVV.

The gene calls are TRBV7-9 and TRBJ1-4; 7 nucleotides align to TRBD1. V lost 5 bases, J lost 4 bases, and 10 bases stayed unmatched. Germline assignment: CDR1 SEHNR and CDR2 FQNEAQ (reference sequence). The length of the CDR3 is 16 residues. The CDR3 region has the DNA TGTGCCAGCAGCGAAAGAACAGGGGAGGTTAATGAAAAACTGTTTTTT. As protein: CASSERTGEVNEKLFF.

This chain links TRBV2 with TRBJ1-5, with D possibly being TRBD1 (5 bases). This CDR3 comprises 14 residues. With 4 bases removed from V and 7 bases from J, the gap between germline ends came to 14 bases. Germline values: CDR1 SNHLY, CDR2 FYNNEI. As DNA, the CDR3 is TGTGCCAGCAGTGGGCCGGGACTGAGGCAGCCCCAGCATTTT. This encodes CASSGPGLRQPQHF.

The chain links TRBV9 to TRBJ2-2; TRBD2 is a possible D gene (7 bases). Germline V lookup: CDR1 SGDLS, CDR2 YYNGEE. The CDR3 consists of 14 residues. V was shortened by 6 bases and J by 3 bases, with 12 bases between the two germline ends. The CDR3 sequence is CASNGGGDTGELFF. The DNA for the CDR3 is TGTGCCAGCAATGGAGGGGGGGACACCGGGGAGCTGTTTTTT.

The genes are TRBV19 and TRBJ1-5; 9 bases align to TRBD1. Unmatched junction bases numbered 9, after V lost 3 bases and J lost 6 bases. This CDR3 is built from 16 residues. CDR1 LNHDA and CDR2 SQIVND come from the germline V gene (reference sequence). The CDR3 region is CASSMVQGQGGQPQHF. CDR3 DNA: TGTGCCAGTAGTATGGTCCAGGGACAGGGTGGTCAGCCCCAGCATTTT.

The CDR3 loop reads CASSLPTGETGNTIYF. The CDR3 region has the DNA TGTGCCAGCAGCTTACCGACAGGGGAGACTGGAAACACCATATATTTT. The rearrangement links TRBV7-9 to TRBJ1-3; 8 bases match TRBD1. V lost 2 bases and J lost 2; bases outside the gene matches: 5. Germline loops: CDR1 SEHNR, CDR2 FQNEAQ (reference sequence). The CDR3 contains 16 residues.

The chain uses TRBV5-4 and TRBJ2-2; 10 bases are a match to TRBD1. Losses at the gene ends were 4 bases for V and 5 bases for J; bases not matched to a gene: 8. CDR1 SGHNT and CDR2 YYREEE come from the germline V gene (reference sequence). The CDR3 has 16 amino acids. The CDR3 region is CASSPGDRGRTGELFF. The CDR3 DNA follows: TGTGCCAGCAGCCCTGGGGACAGGGGTCGAACCGGGGAGCTGTTTTTT.

The rearrangement uses TRBV4-1 and TRBJ1-2, with 7 bases identical to TRBD1. CDR1 and CDR2 from the germline V gene are MGHRA and YSYEKL. V lost 2 bases, J lost 5 bases, and 8 bases stayed unmatched. This CDR3 has 15 amino acids. DNA for the CDR3: TGCGCCAGCAGCCAAACTCCCGGGACAGATTATGGCTACACCTTC. Protein: CASSQTPGTDYGYTF.

The genes are TRBV5-1 and TRBJ2-2, with D hard to call. The CDR3 spans 13 residues. V lost 0 bases, J lost 4 bases, and 4 bases lay in between. The germline V gene has CDR1 SGHRS and CDR2 YFSETQ. For the CDR3, the DNA is TGCGCCAGCAGCTTGGCGAGCACCGGGGAGCTGTTTTTT. Encoded protein: CASSLASTGELFF.

The gene calls are TRBV28 and TRBJ1-1; possible D gene TRBD1, 5 bases. The germline V gene encodes CDR1 MDHEN and CDR2 SYDVKM. The V end lost 6 bases, the J end lost 1 base, and 12 bases lay between the germline ends. The CDR3 length is 14 residues. Here the CDR3 reads CASRTGGTNTEAFF. The DNA of the CDR3 is TGTGCCAGCAGGACGGGGGGGACGAACACTGAAGCTTTCTTT.

In its sample, this clone was seen a few times. The V gene is TRBV6-4, the J gene TRBJ1-4, with a weak D call TRBD1 (6 bases). The CDR3 extends over 14 amino acids. Trimming removed 7 bases from V and 7 bases from J, with 16 bases in between. Germline lookup yields CDR1 MRHNA and CDR2 SNTAGT. CDR3 nucleotide sequence: TGTGCCAGCAATACAGGGAGAAGGGGTGAAAAACTGTTTTTT. This encodes CASNTGRRGEKLFF.

This sequence joins TRBV6-1 and TRBJ1-1; D unresolved. CDR1 is MNHNS and CDR2 is SASEGT in the germline V gene. V lost 1 base and J 11 bases, leaving 17 bases between the germline ends. This CDR3 spans 14 amino acids. The CDR3 sequence is CASSEEAARGHAFF. The DNA for the CDR3 is TGTGCCAGCAGTGAAGAGGCAGCCCGCGGTCACGCTTTCTTT.

This clone was seen a few times. J is TRBJ1-1 and V is TRBV5-1; 10 nucleotides line up with TRBD1. V lost 3 bases to trimming and J lost 5 bases; unmatched junction nucleotides: 10. The CDR3 totals 16 residues. Looked up from germline, CDR1 is SGHRS and CDR2 is YFSETQ. The CDR3 nucleotides read TGCGCCAGCAGCTCCCTGCCCGGGACAGGGGTTACTGAAGCTTTCTTT. As protein: CASSSLPGTGVTEAFF.

The chain carries TRBV2 and TRBJ1-4; TRBD1 aligns across 7 bases. The J segment lost 0 bases and the V segment lost 10 bases, leaving 17 bases of the junction unmatched. The CDR3 length is 18 residues. Germline CDR1 is SNHLY and CDR2 is FYNNEI. CDR3 protein: CATNPLTDRTATNEKLFF. The CDR3 coding sequence is TGTGCCACCAACCCCTTAACGGACAGGACTGCAACTAATGAAAAACTGTTTTTT.

The V call is TRBV7-2, the J call TRBJ1-1; no definite D call. Germline-derived CDR1 and CDR2 are SGHTA and FQGNSA. The V end was cut by 0 bases, the J end by 8 bases, with 4 bases between. The CDR3 extends over 11 amino acids. For the CDR3, the DNA is TGTGCCAGCAGCTTAGCCAGGGAAGCTTTCTTT. Its protein product is CASSLAREAFF.

The genes are TRBV29-1 and TRBJ1-2, with D possibly matching TRBD1 (5 bases). Between the trimmed V and J ends, which lost 6 bases and 11 bases, there was a span of 22 bases. Germline V CDR1 and CDR2: SQVTM, ANQGSEA. The CDR3 consists of 13 residues. The CDR3 sequence is CSVNSDRPEGYTF. CDR3 coding DNA: TGCAGCGTCAACTCTGACCGGCCGGAGGGGTACACCTTC.

The V gene is TRBV15, the J gene TRBJ2-1; D is unclear. Germline CDR1 LNHNV, CDR2 YYDKDF (reference sequence). The V end was cut by 3 bases, the J end by 10 bases, with 13 bases between. There are 13 residues in the CDR3. Here the CDR3 reads CATSRSLLREQFF. The CDR3 DNA sequence: TGTGCCACCAGCAGGTCGCTTCTGAGAGAGCAGTTCTTC.

The chain carries TRBV14 and TRBJ2-7; 8 bases agree with TRBD2. Germline values: CDR1 SGHDN, CDR2 FVKESK. V lost 1 base, J lost 4 bases, and 6 bases stayed unmatched. The length of the CDR3 is 15 residues. The CDR3 is CASSQGYSGEYEQYF. DNA of the CDR3: TGTGCCAGCAGCCAAGGATATAGCGGGGAGTACGAGCAGTACTTC.

This clone has a single count. V and J are TRBV13 and TRBJ2-3; TRBD1 matches at 11 bases. Trimming took 4 bases from V and 4 from J; bases not matched to a gene: 4. CDR3 size: 15 residues. CDR1 PRHDT and CDR2 FYEKMQ come from the germline V gene (reference sequence). The CDR3 DNA follows: TGTGCCAGCAGCTCCGGACAGGGGGCCGCAGATACGCAGTATTTT. The encoded protein is CASSSGQGAADTQYF. Full variable domain (remainder filled in from reference TRBV13 and TRBJ2-3): AAGVIQSPRHLIKEKRETATLKCYPIPRHDTVYWYQQGPGQDPQFLISFYEKMQSDKGSIPDRFSAQQFSDYHSELNMSSLELGDSALYFCASSSGQGAADTQYFGPGTRLTVL.

The chain is built from TRBV15 and TRBJ2-1; 8 bases are shared with TRBD2. The germline CDR1 and CDR2 sequences are LNHNV and YYDKDF (reference sequence). The J segment lost 0 bases and the V segment lost 4 bases, leaving 14 bases of the junction unmatched. CDR3 length: 19 amino acids. CDR3 DNA sequence: TGTGCCACCAGCACCCCCGTGGTAGCGGGGATAAGCTCCTACAATGAGCAGTTCTTC. Translation gives CATSTPVVAGISSYNEQFF.

The gene calls are TRBV30 and TRBJ1-4; D is uncertain. CDR1 and CDR2 (germline): GTSNPN, SVGIG (reference sequence). The CDR3 is made up of 16 amino acids. V lost 4 bases and J 5 bases, leaving 20 bases between the germline ends. The CDR3 here is CAWIPFGHRKNEKLFF. CDR3 DNA: TGTGCCTGGATCCCGTTCGGTCACAGAAAGAATGAAAAACTGTTTTTT.

The V call is TRBV6-5, the J call TRBJ2-7; D may be TRBD2 (7 bases). The germline CDR1 and CDR2 sequences are MNHEY and SVGAGI. The V and J ends lost 0 bases and 4 bases respectively, with 16 bases between them. The CDR3 spans 16 residues. The CDR3 DNA sequence: TGTGCCAGCAGTTACTCGAATCGGGGGGCAGGTTACGAGCAGTACTTC. Translating it yields CASSYSNRGAGYEQYF.

The chain couples TRBV7-2 to TRBJ2-2, with TRBD1 matching over 9 bases. The CDR3 extends over 15 amino acids. Germline V gene lookup returns CDR1 SGHTA and CDR2 FQGNSA. Trimming took 6 bases from V and 6 from J; bases not matched to a gene: 8. The CDR3 reads CASREGQGRPGELFF. The DNA for the CDR3 is TGTGCCAGCAGAGAGGGACAGGGAAGGCCCGGGGAGCTGTTTTTT.

This sequence joins TRBV28 and TRBJ2-7; D possibly corresponds to TRBD2 (7 bases). Germline loops: CDR1 MDHEN, CDR2 SYDVKM. V lost 3 bases and J lost 4, with 16 bases in between. This CDR3 contains 15 residues. CDR3 loop: CASSLVGEGGYEQYF. In DNA, the CDR3 is TGTGCCAGCAGTTTGGTGGGCGAGGGGGGGTACGAGCAGTACTTC.

The sample holds a few counts of this clone. The chain has TRBV4-1 and TRBJ2-7; maybe TRBD2 (6 bases). This CDR3 spans 16 amino acids. Germline loops: CDR1 MGHRA, CDR2 YSYEKL. V gave up 2 bases and J gave up 0 bases, with 14 bases separating them. CDR3 residues: CASSQFFGGDSYEQYF. The CDR3 bases are TGCGCCAGCAGCCAATTTTTCGGCGGGGACTCCTACGAGCAGTACTTC.